One and the same sample provided the 28 T cell receptor beta chains below, sequenced in a study of human T cells and chemical hapten exposure (dated by TCRdb to about 2021). This specimen's time point label, interpreted: pre-sensitization, week 0. The treatment or condition label here, explained by the study, means: therapeutic diphenylcyclopropenone sensitization with weekly scalp DPC. Library construction relied on RACE. The sequencing machine was a NextSeq 500. The raw public reads went through TCRdb reprocessing: fastp at Q25, MiXCR clone calling, in-frame beta chains kept. Each entry merges the rows of one CDR3 protein and shows their most common DNA and genes. In this sample the table shows about 120,000 distinct CDR3 sequences, roughly 13% of which occur a single time. Clones ranked in the top ten supply approximately 3% of the sample. The specimen comprised whole blood, sampled in connection with sensitization to the hapten diphenylcyclopropenone (DPC). Every receptor here comes from a woman aged 18-29 years with alopecia areata. Some clones in this sample may be carry-over from other donors' samples.

This clonotype came up a few times. The CDR3 spells CSASGFERTGSNTEAFF. CDR3 DNA: TGCAGTGCTAGCGGGTTTGAACGGACAGGGTCGAACACTGAAGCTTTCTTT. The chain joins TRBV20-1 to TRBJ1-1; 8 bases align to TRBD1. The CDR3 has 17 amino acids. Losses at the gene ends were 3 bases for V and 1 base for J; bases not matched to a gene: 13. The germline CDR1 and CDR2 sequences are DFQATT and SNEGSKA (reference sequence).

The chain carries TRBV29-1 and TRBJ2-5; 8 bases are a match to TRBD1. The J segment lost 0 bases and the V segment lost 3 bases, leaving 6 bases of the junction unmatched. CDR1 and CDR2 from the germline V gene are SQVTM and ANQGSEA. The CDR3 sequence is 15 residues long. CDR3: CSVDGGTGHQETQYF. CDR3 DNA: TGCAGCGTTGATGGCGGGACAGGACACCAAGAGACCCAGTACTTC.

The J gene is TRBJ2-7, the V gene TRBV11-2; 7 bases match TRBD1. The CDR3 length is 16 residues. Per the germline V gene, CDR1 is SGHAT and CDR2 is FQNNGV. The J segment lost 0 bases and the V segment lost 4 bases, leaving 9 bases of the junction unmatched. CDR3 loop: CASSYSRDRSSYEQYF. The DNA of the CDR3 is TGTGCCAGCAGCTACTCCCGGGACAGAAGCTCCTACGAGCAGTACTTC.

This clonotype was picked up a small number of times. V gene TRBV10-3 combines with J gene TRBJ2-7, with D unclear. V was clipped by 4 bases and J by 1 base, with 8 bases between them. Germline V lookup: CDR1 ENHRY, CDR2 SYGVKD. CDR3 size: 13 residues. CDR3 region: CAISVADSYEQYF. The CDR3 bases are TGTGCCATCAGTGTTGCAGATTCCTACGAGCAGTACTTC.

This chain connects TRBV2 to TRBJ2-7; tentative D call: TRBD1 (6 bases). CDR1 is SNHLY and CDR2 is FYNNEI in the germline V gene. Trimming took 8 bases from V and 7 from J, leaving 21 bases between them. This CDR3 contains 14 residues. The chain's CDR3 is CASSPGRGSWEQYF. DNA for the CDR3: TGTGCCAGCTCGCCGGGCAGGGGCTCCTGGGAGCAGTACTTC.

The chain has TRBV7-2 and TRBJ1-2; D remains ambiguous. Trimming removed 2 bases at V and 10 bases at J, with 8 bases between. Looked up from germline, CDR1 is SGHTA and CDR2 is FQGNSA. The CDR3 spans 11 residues. The CDR3: CASSLLRSYTF. For the CDR3, the DNA is TGTGCCAGCAGCTTATTAAGGTCCTACACCTTC.

This clonotype appeared a few times. This CDR3 reads CSARDGGSHSNQPQHF. As DNA, the CDR3 is TGCAGTGCTAGAGATGGGGGCAGTCATAGCAATCAGCCCCAGCATTTT. The genes are TRBV20-1 and TRBJ1-5; weak D call: TRBD1 (6 bases). This CDR3 contains 16 residues. V lost 0 bases and J lost 0, with 12 bases in between. The germline CDR1 and CDR2 sequences are DFQATT and SNEGSKA (reference sequence).

This clonotype was seen only a few times. This sequence joins TRBV12-5 and TRBJ1-2, with a possible D match to TRBD1 (6 bases). The CDR3 has 13 amino acids. V was cut by 6 bases and J by 4 bases, with 12 bases left in between. CDR1 and CDR2 (germline): LGHNT, FRNRAP. The CDR3 DNA follows: TGTGCTAGTGGCCCGGACAGCCTCTATGGCTACACCTTC. It encodes CASGPDSLYGYTF.

There are many counts of this clonotype. The chain carries TRBV7-8 and TRBJ1-1; D is perhaps TRBD1 (6 bases). Trimming left V 0 bases short and J 2 bases short, with 10 bases between. This CDR3 spans 15 amino acids. In germline, CDR1 is SGHVS, CDR2 FQNEAQ. The DNA of the CDR3 is TGTGCCAGCAGCTTAGCGACAGGTCTAAACACTGAAGCTTTCTTT. This codes for CASSLATGLNTEAFF.

The gene calls are TRBV2 and TRBJ2-7, with 7 bases identical to TRBD1. With 6 bases clipped from V and 2 bases from J, the junction kept 10 bases outside the gene matches. Germline V gene data show CDR1 as SNHLY and CDR2 as FYNNEI. This CDR3 is 15 amino acids long. CDR3 sequence reads: CASSERGRGPYEQYF. CDR3 bases: TGTGCCAGCAGCGAAAGGGGGCGCGGACCCTACGAGCAGTACTTC. The full variable domain, rest sourced from reference TRBV2 and TRBJ2-7, is EPEVTQTPSHQVTQMGQEVILRCVPISNHLYFYWYRQILGQKVEFLVSFYNNEISEKSEIFDDQFSVERPDGSNFTLKIRSTKLEDSAMYFCASSERGRGPYEQYFGPGTRLTVT.

This clonotype appeared a few times. The chain joins TRBV29-1 to TRBJ1-2; D possibly corresponds to TRBD1 (5 bases). V lost 7 bases to trimming and J lost 6 bases, with 12 bases between them. Germline V gene lookup returns CDR1 SQVTM and CDR2 ANQGSEA. This CDR3 spans 11 amino acids. CDR3 in DNA: TGCAGCGCTGGTGACAGTGATGGCTACACCTTC. As protein: CSAGDSDGYTF.

This clonotype was detected ten times or more. This rearrangement joins TRBV7-2 to TRBJ1-6, with D tentatively TRBD1 (5 bases). The CDR3 is 15 residues long. Trimming took off 2 bases at V and 8 bases at J, with 13 bases between the two ends. Germline loops: CDR1 SGHTA, CDR2 FQGNSA. As DNA, the CDR3 is TGTGCCAGCAGCTTATCGTGGGGCCCCGATTCACCCCTCCACTTT. Protein sequence: CASSLSWGPDSPLHF.

The V gene is TRBV18, the J gene TRBJ1-1; 8 bases map to TRBD1. CDR1 and CDR2 from the germline V gene are KGHSH and LQKENI. Trimming at V came to 4 bases and at J to 6 bases, leaving 4 bases not matched to a gene. The CDR3 covers 13 residues. CDR3 amino acids: CASSLQGGAEAFF. The DNA for the CDR3 is TGTGCCAGCTCACTACAGGGGGGGGCTGAAGCTTTCTTT.

This clonotype turned up a few times. This rearrangement joins TRBV28 to TRBJ1-4; 11 bases line up with TRBD1. Germline V lookup: CDR1 MDHEN, CDR2 SYDVKM. Unmatched junction bases numbered 11, after V lost 4 bases and J lost 7 bases. The CDR3 length is 17 residues. The DNA for the CDR3 is TGTGCCAGCAGTTCTCCCCGGACAGGGGGCACAGGTGAAAAACTGTTTTTT. Translating gives CASSSPRTGGTGEKLFF.

The J gene is TRBJ1-1, the V gene TRBV28, with TRBD1 identical over 7 bases. The CDR3 sequence is 14 residues long. The V and J ends lost 7 bases and 6 bases, in that order; junction bases with no gene match: 11. Germline V gives CDR1 MDHEN, CDR2 SYDVKM. The CDR3 nucleotides are TGTGCCAGCAACCTACAGGGGAAGCGCGCTGAAGCTTTCTTT. It codes for CASNLQGKRAEAFF.

The J gene is TRBJ1-6, the V gene TRBV9, with a tentative D call TRBD1 (5 bases). The germline gives CDR1 SGDLS, CDR2 YYNGEE. The CDR3 covers 16 residues. The V and J ends lost 0 bases and 6 bases respectively, with 13 bases between them. This chain's CDR3 is CASSVGAGLANSPLHF. The DNA of the CDR3 is TGTGCCAGCAGCGTAGGGGCAGGGCTCGCTAATTCACCCCTCCACTTT.

This clonotype was seen many times. This chain uses TRBV7-6 with TRBJ1-1; 8 positions match TRBD1. Germline V lookup: CDR1 SGHVS, CDR2 FNYEAQ. V lost 2 bases to trimming and J lost 6 bases; unmatched junction nucleotides: 2. The CDR3 covers 13 residues. CDR3 residues: CASSLTGGAEAFF. The CDR3 bases are TGTGCCAGCAGCTTAACAGGGGGGGCTGAAGCTTTCTTT.

This clonotype occurred many times. The genes are TRBV4-1 and TRBJ2-4, with a weak D call TRBD2 (6 bases). V lost 4 bases, J lost 3 bases, and 19 bases lay in between. This CDR3 region has 17 residues. The V gene's germline CDR1 is MGHRA and CDR2 YSYEKL. In DNA, the CDR3 is TGCGCCAGCAGCCTGCGGGGATCCCCGGAGGGCAAAAACATTCAGTACTTC. Translating gives CASSLRGSPEGKNIQYF.

This clonotype was observed a handful of times. The chain couples TRBV12-3 or TRBV12-4 to TRBJ2-5, with D perhaps given as TRBD1 or TRBD2 (6 bases each). The germline V and J ends were trimmed by 5 bases and 3 bases, with 10 bases remaining between them. The CDR3 consists of 13 residues. The CDR3 DNA is TGTGCCAGCAGTCGGGGGCGCAAAGAGACCCAGTACTTC. Translated, it gives CASSRGRKETQYF.

This clonotype has just a few counts. This chain joins TRBV4-3 and TRBJ2-3; TRBD2 aligns across 10 bases. J lost 5 bases, V lost 4 bases, and 3 bases had no gene match. There are 14 residues in the CDR3. The germline gives CDR1 LGHNA, CDR2 YSLEER. The CDR3: CASSLRTSGDTQYF. The CDR3 DNA is TGCGCCAGCAGCCTACGGACTAGCGGAGATACGCAGTATTTT.

This clonotype was observed a handful of times. The chain employs TRBV18 and TRBJ2-3; D is unresolved. V was clipped by 3 bases and J by 5 bases, with 9 bases between them. The CDR3 runs to 13 residues. CDR1 and CDR2 from the germline V gene are KGHSH and LQKENI. CDR3: CASSPLGVDTQYF. In DNA, the CDR3 is TGTGCCAGCTCACCGCTCGGCGTAGATACGCAGTATTTT.

V gene TRBV7-6 combines with J gene TRBJ1-1, with D possibly TRBD1 on 5 matching bases. This CDR3 comprises 14 residues. CDR1 SGHVS and CDR2 FNYEAQ come from the germline V gene. Trimming took off 0 bases at V and 8 bases at J, with 13 bases between the two ends. The CDR3 DNA is TGTGCCAGCAGCTTAGCGCTCAGGGATACAGAAGCTTTCTTT. It is translated as CASSLALRDTEAFF.

In its sample, this clonotype was seen a few times. This chain connects TRBV14 to TRBJ2-7; TRBD1 aligns across 7 bases. Germline-derived CDR1 and CDR2 are SGHDN and FVKESK. The CDR3 is 14 amino acids. Unmatched junction bases numbered 6, after V lost 4 bases and J lost 3 bases. The CDR3 sequence: CASSPRQGYYEQYF. CDR3 sequence (DNA): TGTGCCAGCAGCCCGAGACAGGGATACTACGAGCAGTACTTC.

This clonotype was counted many times. V gene TRBV12-3 or TRBV12-4 combines with J gene TRBJ2-3; TRBD2 agrees at 10 bases. Losses at the gene ends were 6 bases for V and 5 bases for J; bases not matched to a gene: 11. This CDR3 is built from 16 residues. The CDR3 region has the DNA TGTGCCAGCAGCCCGTTGCTAGCGGGGGTAGGAGATACGCAGTATTTT. This translates into CASSPLLAGVGDTQYF.

The CDR3 spells CASSRAGTAYEQYF. The CDR3 nucleotides read TGTGCCAGCAGCAGAGCCGGGACAGCTTACGAGCAGTACTTC. The chain combines TRBV13 with TRBJ2-7, with 7 positions matching TRBD1. The V segment lost 5 bases and the J segment 4 bases; nucleotides outside the gene matches: 8. Germline CDR1 PRHDT, CDR2 FYEKMQ (reference sequence). The CDR3 length is 14 residues. The full variable domain, with the rest looked up from reference TRBV13 and TRBJ2-7, is AAGVIQSPRHLIKEKRETATLKCYPIPRHDTVYWYQQGPGQDPQFLISFYEKMQSDKGSIPDRFSAQQFSDYHSELNMSSLELGDSALYFCASSRAGTAYEQYFGPGTRLTVT.

This clonotype was detected ten times or more. The rearrangement links TRBV6-1 to TRBJ2-1; D may be TRBD1 (5 bases). V gave up 2 bases and J gave up 2 bases, with 13 bases separating them. CDR1 and CDR2 from the germline V gene are MNHNS and SASEGT. The CDR3 length is 16 residues. The CDR3 region has the DNA TGTGCCAGCAGTGAATTGGGTATGACAGCCTACAATGAGCAGTTCTTC. It codes for CASSELGMTAYNEQFF.

The chain links TRBV10-3 to TRBJ2-4; 10 nucleotides match TRBD1. The CDR3 sequence is 16 residues long. Germline V CDR1 and CDR2: ENHRY, SYGVKD. The V gene end was trimmed by 6 bases and the J gene end by 5 bases; junction bases not matched to a gene: 10. CDR3 in DNA: TGTGCCATCAGCGATTACCAGGACAGGGGGGAAAACATTCAGTACTTC. Protein product: CAISDYQDRGENIQYF.

Many counts were recorded for this clonotype. The genes are TRBV7-6 and TRBJ2-3, with D perhaps matching TRBD1 (5 bases). In germline, CDR1 is SGHVS, CDR2 FNYEAQ. Between the trimmed V and J ends, which lost 1 base and 1 base, there was a span of 9 bases. CDR3 length: 15 amino acids. The CDR3: CASSLGQGGTDTQYF. The CDR3 nucleotides read TGTGCCAGCAGCTTAGGGCAGGGTGGCACAGATACGCAGTATTTT.